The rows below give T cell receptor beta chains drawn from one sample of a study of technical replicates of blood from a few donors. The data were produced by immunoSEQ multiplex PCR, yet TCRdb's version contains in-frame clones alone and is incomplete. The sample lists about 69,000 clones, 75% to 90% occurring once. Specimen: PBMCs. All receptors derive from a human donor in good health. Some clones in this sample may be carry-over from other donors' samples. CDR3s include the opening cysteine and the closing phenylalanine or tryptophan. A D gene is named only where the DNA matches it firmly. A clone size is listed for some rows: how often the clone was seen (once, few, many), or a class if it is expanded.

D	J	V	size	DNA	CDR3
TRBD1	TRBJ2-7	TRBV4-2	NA	TGTGCCAGCAGCCAAACTGCGACAGGGACCTACGAGCAGTACTTC	CASSQTATGTYEQYF
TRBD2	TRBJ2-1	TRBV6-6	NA	TGTGCCAGCAGCCAACTAGCGGGAGTGTACAATGAGCAGTTCTTC	CASSQLAGVYNEQFF
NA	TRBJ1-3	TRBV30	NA	TGTGCCTGGACCCCGCGGAGCTCTGGAAACACCATATATTTT	CAWTPRSSGNTIYF
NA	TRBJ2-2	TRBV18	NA	TGTGCCAGCTCACGACTAGTGATGGGTGCCGGGGAGCTGTTTTTT	CASSRLVMGAGELFF
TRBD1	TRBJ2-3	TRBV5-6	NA	TGTGCCAGCAGTTTGACAGGGGGCGCGGATACGCAGTATTTT	CASSLTGGADTQYF
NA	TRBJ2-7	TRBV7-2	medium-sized	TGTGCCAGCAGCTCCCTCCTCCCACAGAATCAATACGAGCAGTACTTC	CASSSLLPQNQYEQYF
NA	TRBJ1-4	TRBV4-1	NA	TGCGCCAGCAGCCAAGATCGTGTGCCCGGTGAAAAACTGTTTTTT	CASSQDRVPGEKLFF
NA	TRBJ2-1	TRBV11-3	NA	TGTGCCAGCAGCTTAGCCGTCTCCGGCAATGAGCAGTTCTTC	CASSLAVSGNEQFF
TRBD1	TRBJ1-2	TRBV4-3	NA	TGCGCCAGCAGCCAATTCACAGGGGGCGGCTATGGCTACACCTTC	CASSQFTGGGYGYTF
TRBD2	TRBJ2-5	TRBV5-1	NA	TGCGCCAGCAGCCCCCGGGAGGGCCAAGAGACCCAGTACTTC	CASSPREGQETQYF
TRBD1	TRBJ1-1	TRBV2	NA	TGTGCCAGCATGGCCCAGGGACAGGGGGCTGAAGCTTTCTTT	CASMAQGQGAEAFF
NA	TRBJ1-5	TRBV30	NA	TGTGCCTGGAGTACACGGACAGATCAGCCCCAGCATTTT	CAWSTRTDQPQHF
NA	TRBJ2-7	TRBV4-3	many	TGCGCCAGCAGCCAAGTAATTGCCGACAGCTACGAGCAGTACTTC	CASSQVIADSYEQYF
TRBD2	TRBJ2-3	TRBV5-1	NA	TGCGCCAGCAGCTTATCGGCGGGAGGGAGCACAGATACGCAGTATTTT	CASSLSAGGSTDTQYF